Following are 5 T cell receptor beta chains from one sample sequenced in a study of Ad26.COV2.S vaccination and SARS-CoV-2 variants. Only in-frame clones appear in the TCRdb table, and some are missing; sequencing was by immunoSEQ multiplex PCR. This sample carries 350,000 to 450,000 clones, 90% to 95% of them seen once, and the ten largest clones take under 5%. The sequenced sample was peripheral blood, obtained after recovery from COVID-19. The receptors derive from a human donor who had recovered from COVID-19.

The chain carries TRBV11-2 and TRBJ2-7, with a tentative D call TRBD1 (5 bases). This CDR3 contains 16 residues. Between the trimmed V and J ends, which lost 4 bases and 2 bases, there was a span of 18 bases. CDR1 is SGHAT, CDR2 FQNNGV, per germline. The CDR3 sequence is CASSSVSDTSAYEQYF. DNA for the CDR3: TGTGCCAGCAGCTCTGTATCGGACACCAGCGCCTACGAGCAGTACTTC.

The chain employs TRBV7-2 and TRBJ2-1, with 9 bases lining up with TRBD2. The CDR3 is 14 residues long. CDR1 SGHTA and CDR2 FQGNSA come from the germline V gene. V dropped 5 bases and J dropped 7; count of bases not matched to a gene: 6. The DNA for the CDR3 is TGTGCCAGCAGCCGGTCTAGCGGGGATAATGAGCAGTTCTTC. Translation gives CASSRSSGDNEQFF.

This sequence joins TRBV4-3 and TRBJ1-1, with unresolved D. CDR1 and CDR2 from the germline V gene are LGHNA and YSLEER. This CDR3 has 13 amino acids. The V end lost 0 bases, the J end lost 8 bases, and 10 bases lay between the germline ends. CDR3 loop: CASSQEISREAFF. The CDR3 DNA follows: TGCGCCAGCAGCCAAGAAATTTCCCGGGAAGCTTTCTTT.

The chain couples TRBV24-1 to TRBJ2-7; D may match TRBD1 or TRBD2 (6 bases each). Trimming took 7 bases from V and 7 from J, leaving 16 bases between them. The CDR3 extends over 13 amino acids. Germline V gene data show CDR1 as KGHDR and CDR2 as SFDVKD. The CDR3 reads CATSALRGREQYF. The CDR3 DNA follows: TGTGCCACCAGCGCGCTGAGGGGGAGGGAGCAGTACTTC.

This chain links TRBV12-3 or TRBV12-4 with TRBJ2-7; D is undetermined. The V end lost 5 bases, the J end lost 3 bases, and 11 bases lay between the germline ends. The CDR3 consists of 13 residues. For the CDR3, the DNA is TGTGCCAGCAGTGTTGACCCAAACTACGAGCAGTACTTC. Translating it yields CASSVDPNYEQYF.